Below are 20 T cell receptor beta chains sequenced from a single sample in a study of cytomegalovirus exposure and HLA in healthy donors. Vbeta (60) and Jbeta (13) primers were used in the PCR. Data came from immunoSEQ multiplex PCR; TCRdb stores just in-frame clones and leaves some out. The table records approximately 190,000 clones, over 75% of them present only once. The sample taken for sequencing was PBMCs. The receptors were gathered from a middle-aged man in good health and CMV-seropositive.

V and J are TRBV5-4 and TRBJ1-3; TRBD1 matches at 7 bases. CDR1 is SGHNT, CDR2 YYREEE, per germline (reference sequence). CDR3 length: 14 residues. The J segment lost 2 bases and the V segment lost 5 bases, leaving 4 bases of the junction unmatched. The CDR3 DNA is TGTGCCAGCAGTCTGCAGGGGGCTGGAAACACCATATATTTT. Amino acid sequence: CASSLQGAGNTIYF.

A few counts support this clone. The chain recombines TRBV7-9 with TRBJ2-1; possible D gene TRBD2, 5 bases. Germline lookup yields CDR1 SEHNR and CDR2 FQNEAQ (reference sequence). The V and J ends lost 5 bases and 0 bases respectively, with 14 bases between them. This CDR3 comprises 16 residues. As DNA, the CDR3 is TGTGCCAGCAGCCCGGGCAGCGGAGGCTCCTACAATGAGCAGTTCTTC. Translated: CASSPGSGGSYNEQFF.

The chain joins TRBV9 to TRBJ2-7, with 9 bases fitting TRBD1. Trimming removed 3 bases from V and 3 bases from J; junction bases left unmatched: 7. CDR1 is SGDLS and CDR2 is YYNGEE in the germline V gene. The CDR3 loop spans 15 amino acids. The CDR3 region has the DNA TGTGCCAGCAGCGCCGGACAGGGGCGCCACTACGAGCAGTACTTC. Protein product: CASSAGQGRHYEQYF.

The chain carries TRBV7-2 and TRBJ2-6; TRBD1 is a possible D gene (6 bases). The V end was cut by 6 bases, the J end by 4 bases, with 10 bases between. This CDR3 is 14 amino acids long. In germline, CDR1 is SGHTA, CDR2 FQGNSA. CDR3 amino acids: CASRYRAGANVLTF. In DNA form, the CDR3 reads TGTGCCAGCAGGTACAGGGCCGGGGCCAACGTCCTGACTTTC.

For this clone: One end of the junction does not line up with germline, which may come from a read error. The V gene is TRBV7-7, the J gene TRBJ2-7; 7 bases align to TRBD1. Per germline, CDR1 SSHAT and CDR2 FNYEAQ (reference sequence). This CDR3 has 14 residues. The CDR3 loop reads CASSSDQGEREQYF. CDR3 in DNA: TGTGCTAGCAGCTCAGATCAGGGGGAGCGCGAGCAGTACTTC.

The V gene is TRBV12-5, the J gene TRBJ1-1; D perhaps matches TRBD1 (6 bases). Trimming took 2 bases from V and 7 from J, leaving 8 bases between them. Germline V gives CDR1 LGHNT, CDR2 FRNRAP. The CDR3 length is 12 residues. The CDR3 DNA follows: TGTGCTAGTGGTTTGAACAGGGTTGAAGCTTTCTTT. Encoded protein: CASGLNRVEAFF. The full variable domain, completed using reference TRBV12-5 and TRBJ1-1, is DARVTQTPRHKVTEMGQEVTMRCQPILGHNTVFWYRQTMMQGLELLAYFRNRAPLDDSGMPKDRFSAEMPDATLATLKIQPSEPRDSAVYFCASGLNRVEAFFGQGTRLTVV.

The V and J genes are TRBV2 and TRBJ2-3, with D perhaps matching TRBD2 (6 bases). Germline V gives CDR1 SNHLY, CDR2 FYNNEI. Trimming removed 11 bases at V and 4 bases at J, with 16 bases between. The CDR3 runs to 13 residues. CDR3 bases: TGTGCCTCGGGCAGGGACTTAGCAGATACGCAGTATTTT. Amino acid sequence: CASGRDLADTQYF.

The chain employs TRBV9 and TRBJ1-1; possibly TRBD1 for D (5 bases). Deletions cut 0 bases from V and 0 bases from J, with 12 bases between. Germline lookup yields CDR1 SGDLS and CDR2 YYNGEE. CDR3 length equals 16 residues. The CDR3 loop is CASSVGGDYMNTEAFF. The DNA for the CDR3 is TGTGCCAGCAGCGTAGGGGGGGATTATATGAACACTGAAGCTTTCTTT.

This clone was counted between two and nine times. The chain employs TRBV7-9 and TRBJ2-7; D is ambiguous. Trimming pared 5 bases from V and 3 bases from J, leaving 5 bases between. This CDR3 comprises 11 residues. Germline V gene sequence: CDR1 SEHNR, CDR2 FQNEAQ (reference sequence). CDR3 nucleotides: TGTGCCAGCAGCCCCGGCTACGAGCAGTACTTC. The encoded protein is CASSPGYEQYF.

Only one count was recorded for this clone. The chain combines TRBV9 with TRBJ1-5; 10 bases are shared with TRBD1. The CDR3 length is 15 residues. Per the germline V gene, CDR1 is SGDLS and CDR2 is YYNGEE. The ends lost 0 bases at V and 5 bases at J; junction bases unmatched: 2. Here the CDR3 reads CASSVEGQGDQPQHF. The CDR3 DNA is TGTGCCAGCAGCGTAGAAGGACAGGGGGATCAGCCCCAGCATTTT.

V gene TRBV27 combines with J gene TRBJ2-7; possibly TRBD1 for D (5 bases). Trimming cost V 5 bases and J 9 bases, with 17 bases left between them. Germline V gene sequence: CDR1 MNHEY, CDR2 SMNVEV (reference sequence). The CDR3 is 13 amino acids. The CDR3 reads CASSRTPLSVQYF. CDR3 coding DNA: TGTGCCAGCAGTAGGACACCCCTGTCTGTGCAGTACTTC.

The chain links TRBV2 to TRBJ2-7; 7 bases fit TRBD1. The germline V gene encodes CDR1 SNHLY and CDR2 FYNNEI. The CDR3 extends over 13 amino acids. J gave up 4 bases and V 7 bases, and 7 bases lay outside the gene matches. The CDR3 reads CASTRDSRYEQYF. The CDR3 DNA sequence: TGTGCCAGCACCCGGGACAGCCGATACGAGCAGTACTTC.

This clone was observed once. The chain employs TRBV6-1 and TRBJ1-6; D perhaps matches TRBD1 (6 bases). The CDR3 extends over 14 amino acids. Germline CDR1 MNHNS, CDR2 SASEGT. The V end lost 10 bases, the J end lost 7 bases, and 17 bases lay between the germline ends. CDR3 in DNA: TGTGCCACCTCAGGGGCGCCGGGGAATTCACCCCTCCACTTT. The encoded protein is CATSGAPGNSPLHF.

The rearrangement joins TRBV19 to TRBJ1-2; D unresolved. Trimming cost V 11 bases and J 4 bases, with 14 bases left between them. Germline CDR1 reads LNHDA; CDR2 reads SQIVND (reference sequence). The CDR3 consists of 12 residues. Here the CDR3 reads CAVRTGGYGYTF. CDR3 nucleotide sequence: TGTGCCGTTCGGACTGGCGGCTATGGCTACACCTTC.

Worth noting for this clone: A read error may produce the germline difference seen at one junction end. The genes are TRBV15 and TRBJ2-2, with 9 bases fitting TRBD2. CDR3 length: 19 amino acids. From germline, CDR1 is LNHNV and CDR2 YYDKDF (reference sequence). The CDR3 reads CATSRDIGPSGEGTGEPFF. CDR3 coding DNA: TGTGCCACCAGCAGAGATATAGGCCCTAGCGGGGAGGGCACCGGGGAGCCGTTTTTT.

The V gene is TRBV5-6, the J gene TRBJ2-2; possible D gene TRBD1, 5 bases. The germline V and J ends were trimmed by 0 bases and 3 bases, with 9 bases remaining between them. The CDR3 loop spans 15 amino acids. CDR1 and CDR2 from the germline V gene are SGHDT and YYEEEE. CDR3 region: CASSLVGPYTGELFF. The CDR3 bases are TGTGCCAGCAGCTTGGTGGGGCCGTACACCGGGGAGCTGTTTTTT.

The chain couples TRBV4-1 to TRBJ2-4; a possible D gene is TRBD2 (6 bases). The CDR3 has 13 residues. V lost 7 bases to trimming and J lost 3 bases, with 10 bases between them. Per the germline V gene, CDR1 is MGHRA and CDR2 is YSYEKL. CDR3 sequence: CASTDGGKNIQYF. The CDR3 region has the DNA TGCGCCAGCACGGACGGGGGCAAAAACATTCAGTACTTC.

The V gene is TRBV29-1, the J gene TRBJ1-1, with 7 bases that match TRBD1. CDR1 is SQVTM, CDR2 ANQGSEA, per germline. J was trimmed by 0 bases and V by 5 bases; bases with no gene match: 3. The CDR3 is made up of 13 amino acids. This chain's CDR3 is CSVKGGVNTEAFF. Here the CDR3 DNA reads TGCAGCGTTAAAGGGGGCGTGAACACTGAAGCTTTCTTT.

The V gene is TRBV19, the J gene TRBJ2-7; the match to TRBD1 covers 11 bases. This CDR3 is 15 amino acids long. Looked up from germline, CDR1 is LNHDA and CDR2 is SQIVND (reference sequence). J lost 6 bases, V lost 3 bases, and 7 bases had no gene match. This CDR3 is CASSILGQGVSEQYF. For the CDR3, the DNA is TGTGCCAGTAGTATTCTGGGACAGGGGGTCAGCGAGCAGTACTTC.

The count of this clone is one. The CDR3 loop reads CASSMGQEAGELFF. CDR3 coding DNA: TGTGCCAGCAGCATGGGACAGGAGGCCGGGGAGCTGTTTTTT. The chain combines TRBV5-8 with TRBJ2-2; 8 bases align to TRBD1. This CDR3 comprises 14 residues. V lost 4 bases to trimming and J lost 6 bases; unmatched junction nucleotides: 5. Germline-derived CDR1 and CDR2 are SGHTS and YDEGEE. Using reference TRBV5-8 and TRBJ2-2 for the parts outside the CDR3, the full variable domain is EAGVTQSPTHLIKTRGQQATLRCSPISGHTSVYWYQQALGLGLQFLLWYDEGEERNRGNFPPRFSGRQFPNYSSELNVNALELEDSALYLCASSMGQEAGELFFGEGSRLTVL.